The entry below describes one T cell receptor (beta chain). Its matching antigen is unknown. This specimen belongs to a study of breast tumors, draining lymph nodes, adjacent tissues. Points from the study as a whole: Tumors had less TCR diversity than lymph nodes, more than nontumor tissue. Compared with basal-like, luminal-like tumors shared significantly more repertoire with nontumor tissue.

TCRdb reprocessed the multiplex PCR reads via MiXCR and lists one record per CDR3 protein. The profile shows 17,000 or so distinct CDR3 sequences, roughly 63% of them singletons. This sequence originates from a female donor with breast cancer. Some clones in this sample may be carry-over from other donors' samples. What was sequenced was tumor-adjacent breast tissue.

This chain's CDR3 is CAWSVGGYGYTF. The CDR3 coding sequence is TGTGCCTGGAGTGTGGGAGGCTATGGCTACACCTTC. V gene TRBV30 combines with J gene TRBJ1-2; D is unclear. V lost 0 bases and J lost 4, with 6 bases in between. The CDR3 is 12 amino acids. Germline CDR1 and CDR2: GTSNPN and SVGIG (reference sequence).